The clone carrying this T cell receptor (beta chain) was detected many times. This record comes from a study of identical twins. TCRdb redid the calling of the 5' RACE reads with MiXCR, one entry per CDR3 protein. This table has around 690,000 distinct CDR3 sequences, approximately 22% appearing once. CDR1 and CDR2 from the germline V gene are DFQATT and SNEGSKA (reference sequence). CDR3 length: 15 amino acids. Trimming at V came to 0 bases and at J to 12 bases, leaving 10 bases not matched to a gene. The same specimen was also included in a second study, on T cells expressing NK-cell markers.

This sequence joins TRBV20-1 and TRBJ2-1; 11 nucleotides align to TRBD2. This TCR was sampled from a woman younger than 30 in good health. The sequenced material came from PBMCs. The DNA of the CDR3 is TGCAGTGCTAGAGATAAAACTAGCGGGGGTGGTGGGCAGTTCTTC. Translating gives CSARDKTSGGGGQFF.